Here is one T cell receptor beta chain with its context. Its antigen is still unknown. Researchers ran immunoSEQ v3.0 at survey level. Repertoires were generated with immunoSEQ multiplex PCR, while TCRdb's copy carries only in-frame clones and drops some. Among tens of thousands of clones, roughly 81% were seen once, and the ten largest hold around 4.6%. People in the study who had HIV all got their treatment in the United States. This sample stems from a study of long-term antiretroviral therapy in people with HIV. Whole-study context: Earliest sampling preceded the 2015 immediate-ART recommendation by about a decade.

The germline V gene encodes CDR1 SGDLS and CDR2 YYNGEE. The ends were cut back, 3 bases at V and 4 bases at J, with 13 bases in the middle. The CDR3 is made up of 14 amino acids. Study-level points and caveats: ART adherence, viral resistance and therapy changes were undocumented.

This rearrangement joins TRBV9 to TRBJ1-2; possible D gene TRBD1, 6 bases. The material sequenced was unsorted PBMCs, taken 2.8 years before starting antiretroviral therapy. The TCR was taken from a woman younger than 45 with HIV. The CDR3 DNA reads as TGTGCCAGCAGCGCAGGGGTTCAGGGCTATGGCTACACCTTC. Protein: CASSAGVQGYGYTF.